This TCR beta chain was observed in a study of CD8 T cells in ankylosing spondylitis. V gave up 5 bases and J gave up 9 bases, with 11 bases separating them. CDR3 length equals 11 residues. TCRdb reprocessed the 5' RACE reads via MiXCR and lists one record per CDR3 protein. The sample includes roughly 180,000 distinct CDR3 sequences, roughly 13% of them seen just once. There are many counts of this clonotype. Sample: blood, either unsorted or a sorted T cell fraction (not recorded which). The rearrangement links TRBV12-3 or TRBV12-4 to TRBJ2-7; TRBD1 might be the D (5 bases). The sequence derives from a female donor with ankylosing spondylitis or in good health (not recorded which). The CDR3 DNA is TGTGCCAGCAGTCTCAGGGAAGGGCAGTACTTC. Translation: CASSLREGQYF.